This T cell receptor beta chain emerged from a study of blood T cell repertoires in COVID-19. Looking at the study overall: The samples span acute and convalescent COVID-19 from the United States, Italy and Spain. Nucleic acid was either cDNA or gDNA, and it came from T cells, B-cell-depleted T cells, or PBMCs.

Per the original methods: Estimated nucleated cell counts came from reference gene primer amplification. Using immunoSEQ multiplex PCR, the repertoire was profiled, and TCRdb retains in-frame clones only, with some absent. V and J calls plus clone size are reproduced from that table; the DNA served to infer D and trimming. The sample consists of fewer than 80,000 clones, around four fifths of them appearing once. V gave up 2 bases and J gave up 7 bases; unmatched junction bases: 18. The CDR3 loop spans 19 amino acids. Patients at the Seattle site were enrolled during active infection and followed longitudinally.

V gene TRBV5-3 combines with J gene TRBJ2-2; 9 bases agree with TRBD2. TRBV5-3 is an open reading frame whose function is uncertain. This clonotype was obtained from a man aged 55 to 70 with COVID-19, enrolled during active disease. Input material: peripheral blood. DNA for the CDR3: TGTGCCAGAAGCTTTCCACGGGTAGGGGCTAGCGGGAATAGCGGGGAGCTGTTTTTT. Its translation is CARSFPRVGASGNSGELFF.